This paragraph reports one TCR beta chain. The antigen is undetermined. These data are taken from a study of shared clonotypes between healthy human individuals. Study overall: CD4 naive and memory got three plates each, CD8 naive two, CD8 memory one. Whole-study findings and limits: Sorted-subset samples were not fully sequenced, rarefaction indicated.

Germline loops: CDR1 MNHEY, CDR2 SVGAGI. The length of the CDR3 is 13 residues. V lost 5 bases and J 3 bases, leaving 11 bases between the germline ends. Per the authors' pipeline: For the immunoSEQ data, sequences were junction-only without quality scores, so filtering differed. Some clones are missing from TCRdb's copy, which holds only in-frame ones; the method was immunoSEQ multiplex PCR. D and trimming come from the DNA, and the V and J calls and clone size come from that table. The data hold roughly 2.2 million clones, with 85% to 95% observed a single time. The sample taken for sequencing was naive CD4+ T cells from PBMCs. Subset given: CD45RA+ positively selected. This clonotype was sampled from a man younger than 35 in good health. Some clones in this sample may be carry-over from other donors' samples. The rearrangement uses TRBV6-5 and TRBJ2-7; perhaps TRBD1 as D (5 bases). The CDR3 DNA is TGTGCCAGCAGTCTAACAGGAAACTACGAGCAGTACTTC. It codes for CASSLTGNYEQYF.